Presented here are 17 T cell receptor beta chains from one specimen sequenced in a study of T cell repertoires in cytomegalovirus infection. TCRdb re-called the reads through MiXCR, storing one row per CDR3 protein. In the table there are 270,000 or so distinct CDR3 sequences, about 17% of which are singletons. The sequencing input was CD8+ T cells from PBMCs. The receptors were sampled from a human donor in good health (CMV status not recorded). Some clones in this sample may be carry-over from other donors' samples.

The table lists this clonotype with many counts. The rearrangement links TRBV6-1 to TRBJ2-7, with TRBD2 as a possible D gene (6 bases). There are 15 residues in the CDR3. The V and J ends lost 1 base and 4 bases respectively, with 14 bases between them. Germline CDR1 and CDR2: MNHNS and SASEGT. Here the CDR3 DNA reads TGTGCCAGCAGTGAAGTCGTCTTCCGGGGGTACGAGCAGTACTTC. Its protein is CASSEVVFRGYEQYF.

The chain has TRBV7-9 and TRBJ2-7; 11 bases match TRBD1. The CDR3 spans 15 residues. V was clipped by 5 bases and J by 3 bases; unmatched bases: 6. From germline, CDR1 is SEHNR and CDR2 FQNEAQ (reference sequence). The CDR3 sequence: CASSGQGATYYEQYF. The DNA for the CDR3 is TGTGCCAGCAGCGGACAGGGGGCGACTTACTACGAGCAGTACTTC. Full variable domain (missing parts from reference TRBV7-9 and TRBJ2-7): DTGVSQNPRHKITKRGQNVTFRCDPISEHNRLYWYRQTLGQGPEFLTYFQNEAQLEKSRLLSDRFSAERPKGSFSTLEIQRTEQGDSAMYLCASSGQGATYYEQYFGPGTRLTVT.

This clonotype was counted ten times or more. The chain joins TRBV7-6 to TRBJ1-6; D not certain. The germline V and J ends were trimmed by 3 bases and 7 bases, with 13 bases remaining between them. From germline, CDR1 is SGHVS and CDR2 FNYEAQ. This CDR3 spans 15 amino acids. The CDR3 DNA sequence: TGTGCCAGCAGCTTTTCCGGAGCTGGGAATTCACCCCTCCACTTT. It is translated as CASSFSGAGNSPLHF.

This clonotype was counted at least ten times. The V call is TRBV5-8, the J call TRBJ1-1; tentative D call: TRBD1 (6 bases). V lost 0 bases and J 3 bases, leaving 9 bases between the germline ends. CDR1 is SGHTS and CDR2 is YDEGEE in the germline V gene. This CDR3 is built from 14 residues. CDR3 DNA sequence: TGTGCCAGCAGCTTGGAGGACAGCTACACTGAAGCTTTCTTT. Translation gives CASSLEDSYTEAFF. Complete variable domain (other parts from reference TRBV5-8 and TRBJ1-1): EAGVTQSPTHLIKTRGQQATLRCSPISGHTSVYWYQQALGLGLQFLLWYDEGEERNRGNFPPRFSGRQFPNYSSELNVNALELEDSALYLCASSLEDSYTEAFFGQGTRLTVV.

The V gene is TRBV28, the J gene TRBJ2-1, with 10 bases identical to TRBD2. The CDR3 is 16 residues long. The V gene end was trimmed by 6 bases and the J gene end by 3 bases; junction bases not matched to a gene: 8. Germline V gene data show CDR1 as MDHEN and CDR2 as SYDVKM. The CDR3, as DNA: TGTGCCAGCAGCCCCGGCGGACTAGCGGACTACAATGAGCAGTTCTTC. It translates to CASSPGGLADYNEQFF.

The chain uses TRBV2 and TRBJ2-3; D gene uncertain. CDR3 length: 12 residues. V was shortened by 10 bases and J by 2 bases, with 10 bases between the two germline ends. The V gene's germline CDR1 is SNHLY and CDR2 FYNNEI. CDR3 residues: CAKEGYTDTQYF. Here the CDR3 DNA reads TGTGCCAAAGAAGGTTACACAGATACGCAGTATTTT. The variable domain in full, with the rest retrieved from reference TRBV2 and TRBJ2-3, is EPEVTQTPSHQVTQMGQEVILRCVPISNHLYFYWYRQILGQKVEFLVSFYNNEISEKSEIFDDQFSVERPDGSNFTLKIRSTKLEDSAMYFCAKEGYTDTQYFGPGTRLTVL.

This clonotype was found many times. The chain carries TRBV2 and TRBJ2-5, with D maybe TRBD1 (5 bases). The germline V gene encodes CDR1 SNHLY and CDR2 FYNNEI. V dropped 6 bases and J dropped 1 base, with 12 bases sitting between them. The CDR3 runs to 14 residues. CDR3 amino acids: CASSHLDSQETQYF. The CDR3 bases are TGTGCCAGCAGCCACCTAGACAGCCAAGAGACCCAGTACTTC.

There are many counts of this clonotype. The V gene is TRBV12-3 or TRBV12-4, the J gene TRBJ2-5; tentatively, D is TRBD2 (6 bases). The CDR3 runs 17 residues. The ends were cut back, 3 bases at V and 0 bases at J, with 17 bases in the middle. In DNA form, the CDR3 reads TGTGCCAGCAGTTTCTCGGGTGAAGCGGGTTACCAAGAGACCCAGTACTTC. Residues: CASSFSGEAGYQETQYF.

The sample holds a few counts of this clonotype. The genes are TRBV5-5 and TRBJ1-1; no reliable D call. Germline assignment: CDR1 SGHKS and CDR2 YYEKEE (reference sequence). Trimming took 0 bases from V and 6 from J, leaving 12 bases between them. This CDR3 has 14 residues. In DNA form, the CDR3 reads TGTGCCAGCAGCTTGGTTGCCAGTAGTCCTGAAGCTTTCTTT. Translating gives CASSLVASSPEAFF.

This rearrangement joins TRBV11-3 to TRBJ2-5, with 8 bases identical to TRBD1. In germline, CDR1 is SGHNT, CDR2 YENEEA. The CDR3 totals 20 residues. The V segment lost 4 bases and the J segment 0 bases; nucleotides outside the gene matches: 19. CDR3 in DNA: TGTGCCAGCAGCTCCCCAAGAGGACAGGGCCTTCTATTGTACCAAGAGACCCAGTACTTC. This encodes CASSSPRGQGLLLYQETQYF.

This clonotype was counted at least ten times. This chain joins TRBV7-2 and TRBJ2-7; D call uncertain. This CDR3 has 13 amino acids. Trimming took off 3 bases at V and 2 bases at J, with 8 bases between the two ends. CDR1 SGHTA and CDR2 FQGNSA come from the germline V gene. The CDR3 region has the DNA TGTGCCAGCAGCTTGACGACACCCTACGAGCAGTACTTC. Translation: CASSLTTPYEQYF. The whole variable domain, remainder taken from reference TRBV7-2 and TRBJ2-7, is GAGVSQSPSNKVTEKGKDVELRCDPISGHTALYWYRQSLGQGLEFLIYFQGNSAPDKSGLPSDRFSAERTGGSVSTLTIQRTQQEDSAVYLCASSLTTPYEQYFGPGTRLTVT.

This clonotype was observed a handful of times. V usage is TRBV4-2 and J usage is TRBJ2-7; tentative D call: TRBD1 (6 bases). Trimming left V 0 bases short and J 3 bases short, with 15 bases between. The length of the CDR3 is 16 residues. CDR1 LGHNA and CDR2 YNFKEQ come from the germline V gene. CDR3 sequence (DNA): TGTGCCAGCAGCCAAGAGGAACAGGGTCTAGTCTACGAGCAGTACTTC. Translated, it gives CASSQEEQGLVYEQYF.

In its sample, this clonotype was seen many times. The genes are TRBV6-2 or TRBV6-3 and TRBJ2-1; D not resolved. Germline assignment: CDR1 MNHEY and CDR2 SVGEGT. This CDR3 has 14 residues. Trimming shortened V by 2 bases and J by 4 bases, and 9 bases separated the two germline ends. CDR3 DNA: TGTGCCAGCAGTTACGAGGACGGGTACAATGAGCAGTTCTTC. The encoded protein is CASSYEDGYNEQFF.

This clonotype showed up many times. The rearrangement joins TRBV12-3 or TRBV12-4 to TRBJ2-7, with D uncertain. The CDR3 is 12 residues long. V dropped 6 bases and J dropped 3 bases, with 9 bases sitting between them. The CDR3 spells CASSSSSYEQYF. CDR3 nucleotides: TGTGCCAGCAGCTCGTCCAGCTACGAGCAGTACTTC.

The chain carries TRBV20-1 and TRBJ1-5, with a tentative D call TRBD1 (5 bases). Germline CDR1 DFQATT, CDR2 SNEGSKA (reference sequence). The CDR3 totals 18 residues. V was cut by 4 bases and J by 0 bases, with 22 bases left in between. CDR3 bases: TGCAGTGCTATAGATCAGGGCTTAGACGTCGATAGCAATCAGCCCCAGCATTTT. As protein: CSAIDQGLDVDSNQPQHF.

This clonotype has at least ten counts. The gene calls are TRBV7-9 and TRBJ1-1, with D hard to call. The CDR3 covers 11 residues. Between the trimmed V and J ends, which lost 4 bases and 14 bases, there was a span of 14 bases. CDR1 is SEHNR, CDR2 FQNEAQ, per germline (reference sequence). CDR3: CASSSGGFLFF. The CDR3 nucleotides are TGTGCCAGCAGCTCCGGCGGGTTTCTCTTCTTT.

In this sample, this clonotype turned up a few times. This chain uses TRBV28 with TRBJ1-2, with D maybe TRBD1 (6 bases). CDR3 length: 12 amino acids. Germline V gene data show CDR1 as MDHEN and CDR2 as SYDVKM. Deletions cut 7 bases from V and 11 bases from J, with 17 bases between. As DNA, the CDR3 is TGTGCCAGCACCGACCCGGGACAACAATACACCTTC. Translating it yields CASTDPGQQYTF.